Below are 29 T cell receptor beta chains sequenced from a single sample in a study of blood T cell repertoires in COVID-19. Libraries were prepared by immunoSEQ multiplex PCR; TCRdb keeps only in-frame clonotypes and omits some of them. The top ten hold roughly 8.3% of the sample, which has about 480,000 clones, less than 90% seen once. Sequencing was carried out using peripheral blood. The receptors here all came from a woman aged 45-65 years with COVID-19, enrolled during active disease.

The J gene is TRBJ1-3, the V gene TRBV5-1, with TRBD1 matching 12 bases. V dropped 3 bases and J dropped 0; count of bases not matched to a gene: 7. Germline-derived CDR1 and CDR2 are SGHRS and YFSETQ. The CDR3 is made up of 18 amino acids. The DNA of the CDR3 is TGCGCCAGCAGCTGGGGACAGGGGGCAGGTCACTCTGGAAACACCATATATTTT. Its translation is CASSWGQGAGHSGNTIYF.

J is TRBJ1-2 and V is TRBV10-3, with TRBD1 identical over 11 bases. The CDR3 sequence is 15 residues long. The V segment lost 3 bases and the J segment 5 bases; nucleotides outside the gene matches: 5. Germline V CDR1 and CDR2: ENHRY, SYGVKD. The CDR3 nucleotides read TGTGCCATCAGTGAAAGGGGACAGGGGGATTATGGCTACACCTTC. This codes for CAISERGQGDYGYTF.

The chain employs TRBV19 and TRBJ1-2; D remains ambiguous. The length of the CDR3 is 13 residues. CDR1 and CDR2 from the germline V gene are LNHDA and SQIVND (reference sequence). Trimming removed 3 bases from V and 5 bases from J, with 10 bases in between. For the CDR3, the DNA is TGTGCCAGTAGTATTGAGGGTTGGTATGGCTACACCTTC. The encoded protein is CASSIEGWYGYTF.

The chain combines TRBV10-1 with TRBJ2-5; maybe TRBD2 (5 bases). This CDR3 spans 12 amino acids. V dropped 3 bases and J dropped 7 bases, with 9 bases sitting between them. Germline-derived CDR1 and CDR2 are WNHNN and SYGVQD (reference sequence). The CDR3 loop is CASSEIGGTQYF. CDR3 DNA: TGCGCCAGCAGTGAAATTGGAGGGACCCAGTACTTC.

The chain employs TRBV19 and TRBJ1-5, with TRBD1 identical over 8 bases. The ends lost 4 bases at V and 3 bases at J; junction bases unmatched: 11. Germline V gene data show CDR1 as LNHDA and CDR2 as SQIVND (reference sequence). The CDR3 extends over 17 amino acids. CDR3 nucleotide sequence: TGTGCCAGTAGTACCTACCGGGACAGGACACTCAATCAGCCCCAGCATTTT. Residues: CASSTYRDRTLNQPQHF.

The V and J genes are TRBV5-1 and TRBJ1-4, with D tentatively TRBD1 (6 bases). The CDR3 consists of 16 residues. The germline V gene encodes CDR1 SGHRS and CDR2 YFSETQ. Trimming took 0 bases from V and 2 from J, leaving 11 bases between them. The CDR3 DNA follows: TGCGCCAGCAGCTTGGCGGGGGGCGGCACTAATGAAAAACTGTTTTTT. Translated, it gives CASSLAGGGTNEKLFF.

CDR3 residues: CASSPNQGTEAFF. In DNA, the CDR3 is TGTGCCAGCAGTCCCAACCAGGGAACTGAAGCTTTCTTT. The chain combines TRBV6-5 with TRBJ1-1, with D maybe TRBD1 (5 bases). V gave up 5 bases and J gave up 5 bases, with 12 bases separating them. CDR1 and CDR2 (germline): MNHEY, SVGAGI. The CDR3 covers 13 residues.

This rearrangement joins TRBV30 to TRBJ2-7; D is undetermined. The CDR3 totals 14 residues. Germline V gives CDR1 GTSNPN, CDR2 SVGIG (reference sequence). Trimming cost V 0 bases and J 6 bases, with 15 bases left between them. The DNA of the CDR3 is TGTGCCTGGAGTGTAGGAGACCTCGCTCCCGAGCAGTACTTC. Translating gives CAWSVGDLAPEQYF.

This rearrangement joins TRBV15 to TRBJ1-2; weak D call: TRBD1 (5 bases). The germline V gene encodes CDR1 LNHNV and CDR2 YYDKDF (reference sequence). The CDR3 loop spans 14 amino acids. Trimming removed 1 base from V and 8 bases from J, with 14 bases in between. CDR3 sequence reads: CATSRGVGGLGYTF. The CDR3 bases are TGTGCCACCAGCAGAGGAGTGGGGGGATTGGGCTACACCTTC. The entire variable domain, with the rest obtained from reference TRBV15 and TRBJ1-2, is as follows: DAMVIQNPRYQVTQFGKPVTLSCSQTLNHNVMYWYQQKSSQAPKLLFHYYDKDFNNEADTPDNFQSRRPNTSFCFLDIRSPGLGDTAMYLCATSRGVGGLGYTFGSGTRLTVV.

This chain links TRBV19 with TRBJ1-2; tentative D call: TRBD1 (6 bases). The length of the CDR3 is 16 residues. Germline V CDR1 and CDR2: LNHDA, SQIVND (reference sequence). V was clipped by 6 bases and J by 4 bases, with 21 bases between them. CDR3 protein: CASSLQALTGTYGYTF. The DNA of the CDR3 is TGTGCCAGTAGCCTACAAGCTTTGACAGGTACCTATGGCTACACCTTC.

The chain couples TRBV6-5 to TRBJ1-5; D is possibly TRBD1 (6 bases). The germline gives CDR1 MNHEY, CDR2 SVGAGI. Trimming removed 6 bases from V and 4 bases from J, with 16 bases in between. The CDR3 has 15 residues. The CDR3 loop reads CASSLDRTENQPQHF. The DNA of the CDR3 is TGTGCCAGCAGCCTAGATCGGACAGAGAATCAGCCCCAGCATTTT.

The genes are TRBV14 and TRBJ2-1; tentatively, D is TRBD2 (6 bases). Germline V gives CDR1 SGHDN, CDR2 FVKESK. Trimming cost V 1 base and J 12 bases, with 16 bases left between them. The CDR3 totals 14 residues. CDR3 sequence (DNA): TGTGCCAGCAGCCAAGTGCGAGGGACTTACGCGCAGTTCTTC. It codes for CASSQVRGTYAQFF. The full variable domain, rest sourced from reference TRBV14 and TRBJ2-1, is EAGVTQFPSHSVIEKGQTVTLRCDPISGHDNLYWYRRVMGKEIKFLLHFVKESKQDESGMPNNRFLAERTGGTYSTLKVQPAELEDSGVYFCASSQVRGTYAQFFGPGTRLTVL.

The chain carries TRBV28 and TRBJ2-7; 9 bases align to TRBD1. V gave up 6 bases and J gave up 2 bases; unmatched junction bases: 5. The length of the CDR3 is 14 residues. Germline V gives CDR1 MDHEN, CDR2 SYDVKM. The DNA of the CDR3 is TGTGCCAGCAGAAGGACAGGGGACCCCTACGAGCAGTACTTC. Its translation: CASRRTGDPYEQYF.

The chain couples TRBV20-1 to TRBJ1-1, with no clear D. Germline values: CDR1 DFQATT, CDR2 SNEGSKA (reference sequence). The CDR3 extends over 11 amino acids. Between the trimmed V and J ends, which lost 5 bases and 8 bases, there was a span of 12 bases. DNA for the CDR3: TGCAGTGCTTCTGGGTTCAGGGAAGCTTTCTTT. Protein sequence: CSASGFREAFF.

The chain combines TRBV5-4 with TRBJ1-3; D is ambiguous. This CDR3 contains 15 residues. Trimming took 0 bases from V and 0 from J, leaving 7 bases between them. Germline assignment: CDR1 SGHNT and CDR2 YYREEE (reference sequence). DNA of the CDR3: TGTGCCAGCAGCTTGGGCAGTCCCTCTGGAAACACCATATATTTT. Translation gives CASSLGSPSGNTIYF.

The V and J genes are TRBV3-1 (or the pseudogene TRBV3-2) and TRBJ1-1; TRBD1 matches 9 bases. From germline, CDR1 is LGHDT and CDR2 YNNKEL (reference sequence). The V segment lost 4 bases and the J segment 4 bases; nucleotides outside the gene matches: 4. This CDR3 has 14 amino acids. The CDR3 region has the DNA TGTGCCAGCAGCCGGACAGGGGCCGGCACTGAAGCTTTCTTT. Translated, it gives CASSRTGAGTEAFF.

The V call is TRBV9, the J call TRBJ2-3, with TRBD2 matching over 9 bases. J lost 4 bases, V lost 3 bases, and 9 bases had no gene match. Germline CDR1 is SGDLS and CDR2 is YYNGEE. This CDR3 is built from 16 residues. The CDR3 nucleotides read TGTGCCAGCAGCGAAACCGGGACTAGCCCCCCAGATACGCAGTATTTT. This translates into CASSETGTSPPDTQYF.

J is TRBJ1-1 and V is TRBV19; the D is unclear. V lost 6 bases and J lost 6, with 8 bases in between. Germline values: CDR1 LNHDA, CDR2 SQIVND (reference sequence). The CDR3 has 11 amino acids. CDR3 bases: TGTGCCAGTAGGGCCGGGGCTGAAGCTTTCTTT. It specifies CASRAGAEAFF.

The chain is built from TRBV9 and TRBJ1-1; D perhaps matches TRBD1 (5 bases). The CDR3 is made up of 15 amino acids. Germline values: CDR1 SGDLS, CDR2 YYNGEE. V gave up 5 bases and J gave up 6 bases, with 20 bases separating them. The CDR3 reads CASSIQGSLGAEAFF. Written as DNA, the CDR3 is TGTGCCAGCAGTATCCAGGGCAGCCTGGGCGCTGAAGCTTTCTTT.

In regard to this clone: Additional DNA sequences in this sample encode the identical CDR3. The rearrangement uses TRBV3-1 (or the pseudogene TRBV3-2) and TRBJ1-3; D uncertain. The germline CDR1 and CDR2 sequences are LGHDT and YNNKEL (reference sequence). The ends were cut back, 0 bases at V and 2 bases at J, with 8 bases in the middle. CDR3 length: 15 residues. CDR3 nucleotides: TGTGCCAGCAGCCAAGACGGCGGGGCTGGAAACACCATATATTTT. It yields the protein CASSQDGGAGNTIYF.

J is TRBJ1-4 and V is TRBV10-2; maybe TRBD1 (6 bases). Germline assignment: CDR1 WSHSY and CDR2 SAAADI. V was trimmed by 0 bases and J by 7 bases, leaving 12 bases between them. The CDR3 is made up of 15 amino acids. CDR3: CASSESPTGIEKLFF. CDR3 in DNA: TGCGCCAGCAGTGAGTCCCCCACAGGGATTGAAAAACTGTTTTTT.

The gene calls are TRBV7-9 and TRBJ2-7, with TRBD2 as a possible D gene (5 bases). The CDR3 has 16 residues. Germline V gene data show CDR1 as SEHNR and CDR2 as FQNEAQ (reference sequence). V was trimmed by 4 bases and J by 0 bases, leaving 16 bases between them. CDR3 sequence reads: CASSSTREPSSYEQYF. As DNA, the CDR3 is TGTGCCAGCAGCTCAACTAGGGAACCGAGCTCCTACGAGCAGTACTTC.

V gene TRBV10-3 combines with J gene TRBJ2-3; maybe TRBD1 (7 bases). Per germline, CDR1 ENHRY and CDR2 SYGVKD. Trimming took off 11 bases at V and 0 bases at J, with 15 bases between the two ends. CDR3 length equals 14 residues. The CDR3 spells CASRGDPSTDTQYF. As DNA, the CDR3 is TGTGCCTCCAGGGGGGACCCGAGCACAGATACGCAGTATTTT.

The CDR3 protein is CASSSGTGAWGSNQPQHF. For the CDR3, the DNA is TGTGCCAGCAGTTCCGGGACAGGGGCTTGGGGAAGCAATCAGCCCCAGCATTTT. The V gene is TRBV5-8, the J gene TRBJ1-5; 10 bases line up with TRBD1. CDR3 size: 18 residues. CDR1 and CDR2 (germline): SGHTS, YDEGEE. Trimming removed 5 bases from V and 1 base from J; junction bases left unmatched: 12.

The chain uses TRBV5-8 and TRBJ1-1; D gene unclear. The V end lost 3 bases, the J end lost 11 bases, and 17 bases lay between the germline ends. In germline, CDR1 is SGHTS, CDR2 YDEGEE. The CDR3 spans 13 residues. The CDR3 sequence: CASSYGPTRVAFF. In DNA form, the CDR3 reads TGTGCCAGCAGCTACGGACCGACTAGGGTGGCTTTCTTT.

The rearrangement joins TRBV6-5 to TRBJ2-7; TRBD1 matches 9 bases. J was trimmed by 0 bases and V by 5 bases; bases with no gene match: 5. Germline loops: CDR1 MNHEY, CDR2 SVGAGI. This CDR3 contains 15 residues. The CDR3 here is CASSPRDRASYEQYF. The DNA for the CDR3 is TGTGCCAGCAGTCCCCGGGACAGGGCCTCCTACGAGCAGTACTTC.

This rearrangement joins TRBV4-1 to TRBJ2-3, with 11 bases identical to TRBD2. Germline trimming cut 1 base from V and 4 bases from J; bases unmatched to any gene: 4. This CDR3 has 16 amino acids. The germline CDR1 and CDR2 sequences are MGHRA and YSYEKL. The CDR3 DNA reads as TGCGCCAGCAGCCAAGCTAGCGGGGGGCGGGCAGATACGCAGTATTTT. It encodes CASSQASGGRADTQYF.

The genes are TRBV23-1 and TRBJ1-5, with 7 bases matching TRBD1. TRBV23-1 is given ORF status, its function remaining uncertain. There are 19 residues in the CDR3. V dropped 0 bases and J dropped 1; count of bases not matched to a gene: 12. The CDR3 sequence is CASSQSGRGIIISNQPQHF. In DNA, the CDR3 is TGCGCCAGCAGTCAATCGGGCAGGGGGATTATTATAAGCAATCAGCCCCAGCATTTT.

This clone occurred a few times. The rearrangement uses TRBV5-1 and TRBJ1-1, with 10 bases that match TRBD1. This CDR3 region has 15 residues. Unmatched junction bases numbered 6, after V lost 1 base and J lost 6 bases. Germline assignment: CDR1 SGHRS and CDR2 YFSETQ. CDR3 sequence: CASSLSGTGVPEAFF. The CDR3 nucleotides are TGCGCCAGCAGCTTGAGCGGGACAGGGGTCCCTGAAGCTTTCTTT. Combining the CDR3 with reference TRBV5-1 and TRBJ1-1 gives the whole variable domain KAGVTQTPRYLIKTRGQQVTLSCSPISGHRSVSWYQQTPGQGLQFLFEYFSETQRNKGNFPGRFSGRQFSNSRSEMNVSTLELGDSALYLCASSLSGTGVPEAFFGQGTRLTVV.